This T cell receptor (beta chain) stems from a study of blood T cell repertoires in COVID-19 (dated by TCRdb to about 2020). The study in broad terms: Samples from collaborators originated in the United States, Italy and Spain and spanned both the acute and convalescent phases of COVID-19. The prospective study material was composed of cDNA or gDNA derived from T cells, B-cell-depleted T cells, or PBMCs. Deeply sampled blood TCRbeta repertoires from subjects exposed to, actively infected with, or recovered from COVID-19 were included in the dataset. The repertoires were released in a freely available public database intended as a resource for research on the immune response to SARS-CoV-2. The samples were drawn from two sources: the first 160 participants of the ongoing ImmuneRACE study, and 950 to 1,500 subjects contributed by 6 global collaborators. The sample metadata nearly always contained a de-identified subject ID, COVID-19 status, age in years and sex. Where HLA class I and class II types were available, the types were taken from metadata supplied by the sample provider, not from assay-based typing. Study-wide conclusions, independent of this receptor: The amount of clinical and demographic metadata varied by source and participant and was provided uncurated.

The CDR3 runs 19 amino acids, cysteine and phenylalanine included. The entry retains the CDR3 DNA only, 57 bases that are in frame from base 1. For CDR1 and CDR2, the germline V gene (reference sequence) lists SGHNT and YYREEE. Relative to germline, V is missing 4 bases and J is missing 3 bases, with 16 bases of the junction outside any gene match. The count of this clone is one. Its antigen is unknown. No base quality values were provided; no much bigger clone lies one nucleotide off. Whole blood was collected in K2EDTA tubes by collaborating institutions according to the institutions' own protocols. Collaborator samples were shipped for TCRbeta analysis as frozen whole blood, isolated PBMCs, or DNA extracted from either sample type. TCRbeta CDR3 regions were amplified from genomic DNA by means of the immunoSEQ Assay, a bias-controlled multiplex PCR. In the source study's methods: The number of nucleated cells in each sample was estimated from the amplification of reference gene primers within the assay. To quantify the absolute abundance of each unique TCRbeta CDR3 rearrangement, sequence reads were collapsed and filtered. Productive Simpson clonality was computed per sample as the square root of Simpson's diversity index over productive rearrangements. TCRdb stores this immuneACCESS table with in-frame sequences only. Part of the clones is absent; in the studies checked, under half of the shortfall reflects unresolved V genes, and no reason is known for the rest. V and J calls and clone size are those listed in that table; D and trimming were worked out from the DNA. For this sample there are hundreds of thousands of clones; approximately 84% appear just once. The top ten hold less than 10% of the sample.

Recombination linked TRBV5-4 to TRBJ2-1, and 10 bases in between align with TRBD1. The specimen sequenced was peripheral blood. The source of this sequence is a human donor in a cohort sampled during active COVID-19. CDR3 region: CASSRAGTGAVNFYNEQFF. In nucleotides, the sequence is TGTGCCAGCAGCCGGGCCGGGACAGGGGCCGTTAACTTCTACAATGAGCAGTTCTTC.